The TCR beta chain described here comes from a study of blood T cell repertoires in COVID-19. The protocol was immunoSEQ multiplex PCR, while the TCRdb copy is restricted to in-frame clones and leaves out a portion. The sample lists fewer than 700,000 clones, around nine tenths occurring once. This clone was seen once. The CDR3 totals 15 residues. Per the germline V gene, CDR1 is MDHEN and CDR2 is SYDVKM. With 4 bases clipped from V and 7 bases from J, the junction kept 5 bases outside the gene matches. Sequencing input: peripheral blood. The receptor was derived from a woman between 45 and 65 years old with COVID-19, enrolled during active disease. The V and J genes are TRBV28 and TRBJ1-4; 11 nucleotides agree with TRBD1. CDR3: CASSSPGQGGEKLFF. The CDR3 DNA sequence: TGTGCCAGCAGTTCGCCGGGACAGGGGGGTGAAAAACTGTTTTTT.